This T cell receptor beta chain emerged from a study of T cells after yellow fever vaccination. Study in general: The fractions with low cell numbers were processed using SMART-Seq v4 Ultra Low Input.

Findings of the study overall: Of the clonotypes, a small share occurred in both CD4 and CD8 compartments. A weaker secondary response peaked on day 5, the primary on day 15.

This clonotype was counted many times. The antigen is not known. As TCR cDNA was made by 5'RACE template switching, a universal primer site and UMIs were added. Each CDR3 protein is one row after TCRdb ran MiXCR on the 5' RACE reads. The sample carries more than 55,000 distinct CDR3 sequences, about 7% recorded once. This CDR3 has 13 residues. Per germline, CDR1 DFQATT and CDR2 SNEGSKA (reference sequence). Unmatched junction bases numbered 4, after V lost 5 bases and J lost 3 bases. The rearrangement links TRBV20-1 to TRBJ2-3, with TRBD1 identical over 8 bases. This TCR was recovered from a man aged 25 to 40 who received the YFV17D yellow fever vaccine. Sequenced material: CD8+ T cells sorted from PBMCs, taken 15 days after the yellow fever booster vaccination. The CDR3 loop reads CSAGQGSTDTQYF. The DNA of the CDR3 is TGCAGTGCTGGACAGGGCTCAACAGATACGCAGTATTTT.